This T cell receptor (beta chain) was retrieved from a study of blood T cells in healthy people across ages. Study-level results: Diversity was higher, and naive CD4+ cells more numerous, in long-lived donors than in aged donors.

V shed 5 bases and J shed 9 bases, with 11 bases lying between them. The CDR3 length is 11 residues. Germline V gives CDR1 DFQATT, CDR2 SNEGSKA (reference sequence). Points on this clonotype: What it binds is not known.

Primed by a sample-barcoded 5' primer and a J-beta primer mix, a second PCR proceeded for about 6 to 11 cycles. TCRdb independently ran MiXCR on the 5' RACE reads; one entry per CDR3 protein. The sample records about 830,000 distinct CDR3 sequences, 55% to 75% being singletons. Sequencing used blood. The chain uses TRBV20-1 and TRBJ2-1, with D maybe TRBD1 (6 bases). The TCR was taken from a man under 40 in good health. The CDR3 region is CSALRGSEQFF. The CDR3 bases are TGCAGTGCTTTGAGGGGGAGTGAGCAGTTCTTC.